Below, one T cell receptor (beta chain) is given with its context. The antigen is not known. This entry belongs to a study of cytomegalovirus exposure and HLA in healthy donors. Sequencing was performed with immunoSEQ multiplex PCR; in TCRdb, only in-frame clones are kept and a portion is missing. The sample contains under 200,000 clones, approximately 86% of which appear only once. The donors belonged to the roughly 130-subject validation cohort, separate from the roughly 720-subject first cohort. Germline trimming cut 0 bases from V and 8 bases from J; bases unmatched to any gene: 3. CDR3 size: 15 residues. The germline CDR1 and CDR2 sequences are SGHRS and YFSETQ. General study results and limits: Researchers catalogued about 150 TCR beta chains as cytomegalovirus-associated. The study found most TCR sequences rare, yet found some public TCRs in many donors.

Sequenced input: PBMCs. The rearrangement uses TRBV5-1 and TRBJ2-1, with 12 bases that match TRBD2. This receptor was taken from a woman between 18 and 29 years old in good health and CMV-seronegative. The CDR3 loop is CASSLVPSGRDEQFF. In nucleotides, the CDR3 is TGCGCCAGCAGCTTGGTTCCTAGCGGGAGGGATGAGCAGTTCTTC.